This T cell receptor (beta chain) derives from a study of shared clonotypes between healthy human individuals. The sample holds many counts of this clone. TCRdb's table, derived via immunoSEQ multiplex PCR, lists solely in-frame clones and lacks some. The sample includes about 710,000 clones, 55% to 75% of them seen just once. The length of the CDR3 is 16 residues. The V gene end was trimmed by 5 bases and the J gene end by 7 bases; junction bases not matched to a gene: 7. CDR1 is SNHLY and CDR2 is FYNNEI in the germline V gene. The clonotype originates from a woman in her twenties or thirties in good health. The chain links TRBV2 to TRBJ1-6; 11 bases match TRBD1. The sequencing input was memory CD4+ T cells sorted from blood. Subset noted: CD45RA-negative fraction. The DNA of the CDR3 is TGTGCCAGCAGTTACCAGGGACAGGGGGGAAATTCACCCCTCCACTTT. Translating it yields CASSYQGQGGNSPLHF.